This note documents a single T cell receptor (beta chain) sequence. This entry comes from a study of blood T cell repertoires in COVID-19. Germline V CDR1 and CDR2: LGHDT, YNNKEL (reference sequence). V lost 0 bases to trimming and J lost 2 bases, with 12 bases between them. This CDR3 spans 16 amino acids. Seattle-derived patients entered the study during active infection and were followed longitudinally. Profiled with immunoSEQ multiplex PCR; TCRdb holds only in-frame clones, not every one. The sample yields some 38,000 clones, around 84% seen once. Sequenced material: peripheral blood. This TCR came from a man in his 60s with COVID-19, enrolled during active disease. This chain links TRBV3-1 (or the pseudogene TRBV3-2) with TRBJ2-3; D gene ambiguous. Written as DNA, the CDR3 is TGTGCCAGCAGCCAAGAAAACAGATCCCTCACAGATACGCAGTATTTT. This codes for CASSQENRSLTDTQYF.